This is a list of T cell receptor beta chains from one sample in a study of beta chain features in type 1 diabetes. The repertoire was sequenced with immunoSEQ multiplex PCR; TCRdb's copy has only in-frame clones and lacks some. This table has about 240,000 clones, about 30% appearing once. Sequences were obtained from central memory CD4+ T cells from blood. All receptors derive from a man in his thirties or forties in good health. The CDR3 runs from the conserved cysteine through the conserved F or W. A D gene is named only where the DNA matches it firmly. The size entry is marked missing in some rows and otherwise reads once, few, many or a size class.

D,size,V,J,CDR3,DNA
TRBD2,NA,TRBV11-2,TRBJ2-1,CASSLLRGVQQFF,TGTGCCAGCAGCTTACTTCGGGGGGTCCAGCAGTTCTTC
NA,few,TRBV5-5,TRBJ2-3,CASTARTSTDTQYF,TGTGCCAGCACCGCAAGGACTAGCACAGATACGCAGTATTTT
TRBD1,NA,TRBV7-2,TRBJ1-5,CASSYTGGGSNQPQHF,TGTGCCAGCAGCTATACAGGGGGCGGGAGCAATCAGCCCCAGCATTTT
TRBD1,NA,TRBV30,TRBJ1-1,CACSRDRDTEAFF,TGTGCCTGCTCCCGGGACAGGGATACTGAAGCTTTCTTT
TRBD2,few,TRBV27,TRBJ2-1,CASSGLADYNEQFF,TGTGCCAGCAGTGGACTAGCGGACTACAATGAGCAGTTCTTC
NA,NA,TRBV4-3,TRBJ2-1,CASSQGASRSSYNEQFF,TGCGCCAGCAGCCAAGGCGCGTCCAGGAGCTCCTACAATGAGCAGTTCTTC
TRBD1,few,TRBV27,TRBJ2-7,CASSLSQGARGEQYF,TGTGCCAGCAGTTTATCGCAGGGGGCTCGGGGCGAGCAGTACTTC
NA,NA,TRBV10-3,TRBJ2-2,CAISESGSDGELFF,TGTGCCATCAGTGAGTCTGGGTCCGACGGGGAGCTGTTTTTT
NA,few,TRBV25-1,TRBJ2-5,CASNRAVQETQYF,TGTGCCAGCAACAGGGCCGTACAAGAGACCCAGTACTTC
NA,NA,TRBV11-2,TRBJ2-1,CASSFGRHSQQFF,TGTGCCAGCAGCTTTGGGCGACATAGCCAGCAGTTCTTC
NA,few,TRBV7-6,TRBJ2-1,CASSYKTGSSYNEQFF,TGTGCCAGCAGTTACAAGACAGGCAGCTCCTACAATGAGCAGTTCTTC
NA,NA,TRBV27,TRBJ2-1,CASRTSSYNEQFF,TGTGCCAGCAGGACTAGCTCCTACAATGAGCAGTTCTTC
TRBD2,few,TRBV2,TRBJ2-3,CASSESLASGTSTDTQYF,TGTGCCAGCAGTGAATCATTGGCTAGCGGGACTAGCACAGATACGCAGTATTTT
NA,few,TRBV11-2,TRBJ2-1,CASSLEGVSYNEQFF,TGTGCCAGCAGCTTGGAGGGTGTCTCCTACAATGAGCAGTTCTTC
NA,NA,TRBV30,TRBJ2-3,CAWRPGKKTDTQYF,TGTGCCTGGAGACCTGGGAAGAAGACAGATACACAGTATTTT
TRBD1,NA,TRBV7-2,TRBJ1-6,CASSLEVGGGRPLHF,TGTGCCAGCAGCTTAGAAGTAGGGGGCGGAAGACCCCTCCACTTT
TRBD1,NA,TRBV10-3,TRBJ2-7,CAISEAQGPSYEQYF,TGTGCCATCAGTGAGGCACAGGGGCCGTCCTACGAGCAGTACTTC
TRBD2,NA,TRBV18,TRBJ2-7,CASSPAASGYEQYF,TGTGCCAGCTCACCGGCCGCTAGCGGTTACGAGCAGTACTTC
TRBD1,few,TRBV6-1,TRBJ2-6,CASSEVGQGKAGANVLTF,TGTGCCAGCAGTGAAGTGGGACAGGGAAAAGCTGGGGCCAACGTCCTGACTTTC
TRBD1,NA,TRBV5-1,TRBJ1-4,CASSLSSGGNEKLFF,TGCGCCAGCAGCTTGTCATCAGGGGGTAATGAAAAACTGTTTTTT
NA,NA,TRBV29-1,TRBJ2-1,CSGVVILGSNEQFF,TGCAGCGGTGTTGTAATTCTCGGGAGCAATGAGCAGTTCTTC
NA,NA,TRBV7-2,TRBJ2-7,CASSFGRVRAPPYEQYF,TGTGCCAGCAGCTTTGGTCGCGTGCGGGCGCCTCCTTACGAGCAGTACTTC
NA,NA,TRBV29-1,TRBJ1-1,CSVEKVITEAFF,TGCAGCGTTGAAAAGGTAATCACTGAAGCTTTCTTT
NA,few,TRBV7-2,TRBJ2-3,CASSPRAPDTQYF,TGTGCCAGCAGCCCGAGGGCCCCAGATACGCAGTATTTT
NA,NA,TRBV7-9,TRBJ1-1,CASSDRAGAEAFF,TGTGCCAGCAGTGACAGAGCTGGCGCTGAAGCTTTCTTT
NA,NA,TRBV7-9,TRBJ1-1,CASSFVQGGNTEAFF,TGTGCCAGCAGCTTTGTACAGGGAGGGAACACTGAAGCTTTCTTT
NA,NA,TRBV28,TRBJ1-5,CASIGSVYQPQHF,TGTGCCAGCATCGGTTCAGTCTATCAGCCCCAGCATTTT
NA,once,TRBV7-2,TRBJ2-3,CASSVPSLLTQYF,TGTGCCAGCAGCGTACCTAGCCTTCTTACGCAGTATTTT
NA,few,TRBV9,TRBJ2-7,CASSVDARNEQYF,TGTGCCAGCAGCGTAGATGCGAGGAACGAGCAGTACTTC
NA,NA,TRBV6-5,TRBJ2-1,CASSNRGYNEQFF,TGTGCCAGTAGCAACCGGGGTTACAATGAGCAGTTCTTC
TRBD1,few,TRBV15,TRBJ1-5,CATSREYRRGRENQPQHF,TGTGCCACCAGCAGAGAGTATAGAAGGGGGCGAGAGAATCAGCCCCAGCATTTT
NA,few,TRBV5-1,TRBJ2-5,CASSRTGTEETQYF,TGCGCCAGCAGCCGCACCGGGACCGAAGAGACCCAGTACTTC
NA,NA,TRBV7-2,TRBJ2-3,CASSPTYLRTDTQYF,TGTGCCAGCAGCCCAACCTATTTACGCACAGATACGCAGTATTTT
NA,few,TRBV5-1,TRBJ2-2,CASSLSAGVVGELFF,TGCGCCAGCAGCTTGTCTGCAGGGGTCGTCGGGGAGCTGTTTTTT
NA,NA,TRBV7-9,TRBJ1-2,CASSPGLGGYGYTF,TGTGCCAGCAGCCCCGGGCTCGGGGGCTATGGCTACACCTTC
NA,NA,TRBV30,TRBJ2-7,CAGQDLTYEQYF,TGTGCCGGCCAGGATCTAACCTACGAGCAGTACTTC
TRBD2,few,TRBV23-1,TRBJ2-7,CASSQPPSRGRTYEQYF,TGCGCCAGCAGTCAGCCACCCTCCCGCGGGAGGACCTACGAGCAGTACTTC
NA,few,TRBV5-6,TRBJ1-1,CASSLILTGDDTEAFF,TGTGCCAGCAGCTTGATTTTAACTGGGGACGACACTGAAGCTTTCTTT
NA,NA,TRBV7-2,TRBJ2-5,CASSPPNGETQYF,TGTGCCAGCAGCCCCCCTAATGGGGAGACCCAGTACTTC
TRBD2,NA,TRBV4-2,TRBJ2-3,CASSQDLAGTGADTQYF,TGTGCCAGCAGCCAAGACCTAGCGGGGACGGGAGCGGATACGCAGTATTTT
TRBD2,NA,TRBV7-7,TRBJ2-2,CASSISGGNTGELFF,TGTGCCAGCAGCATTAGCGGGGGGAACACCGGGGAGCTGTTTTTT
NA,NA,TRBV6-5,TRBJ1-6,CASSRTVGNSPLHF,TGTGCCAGCAGTCGGACAGTTGGCAATTCACCCCTCCACTTT
NA,NA,TRBV5-1,TRBJ2-3,CASSLDLDTQYF,TGCGCCAGCAGCTTGGATCTAGATACGCAGTATTTT
NA,many,TRBV4-3,TRBJ2-1,CASSLNPDSDLFF,TGCGCCAGCAGCCTTAATCCGGACAGTGATCTGTTCTTC
NA,NA,TRBV30,TRBJ2-3,CAWGIRTDTQYF,TGTGCCTGGGGGATACGCACAGATACGCAGTATTTT
NA,few,TRBV18,TRBJ2-3,CASSRPGSTTDTQYF,TGTGCCAGCTCAAGGCCCGGCTCAACCACAGATACGCAGTATTTT
NA,few,TRBV25-1,TRBJ2-7,CASSEGTLGGYEQYF,TGTGCCAGCAGTGAGGGGACTCTTGGGGGATACGAGCAGTACTTC
TRBD1,few,TRBV4-1,TRBJ1-2,CASRNTGQVNYGYTF,TGCGCCAGCAGGAATACGGGACAGGTGAACTATGGCTACACCTTC
TRBD2,many,TRBV4-1,TRBJ2-1,CASSPGTGGRNEQFF,TGCGCCAGCAGCCCGGGAACGGGAGGGAGAAATGAGCAGTTCTTC